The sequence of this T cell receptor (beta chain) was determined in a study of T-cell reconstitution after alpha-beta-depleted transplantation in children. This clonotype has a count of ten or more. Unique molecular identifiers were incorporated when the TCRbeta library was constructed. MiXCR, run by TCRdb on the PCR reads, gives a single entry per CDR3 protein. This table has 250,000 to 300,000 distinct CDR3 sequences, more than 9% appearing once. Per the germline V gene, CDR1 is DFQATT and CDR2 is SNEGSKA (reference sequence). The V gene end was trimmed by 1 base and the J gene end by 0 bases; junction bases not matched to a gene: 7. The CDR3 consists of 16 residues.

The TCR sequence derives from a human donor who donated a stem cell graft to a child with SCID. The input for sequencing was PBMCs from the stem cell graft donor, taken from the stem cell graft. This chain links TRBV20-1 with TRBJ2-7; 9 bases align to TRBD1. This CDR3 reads CSARGLDRGSSYEQYF. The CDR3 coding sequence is TGCAGTGCTAGAGGCCTCGACAGGGGGTCCTCCTACGAGCAGTACTTC.